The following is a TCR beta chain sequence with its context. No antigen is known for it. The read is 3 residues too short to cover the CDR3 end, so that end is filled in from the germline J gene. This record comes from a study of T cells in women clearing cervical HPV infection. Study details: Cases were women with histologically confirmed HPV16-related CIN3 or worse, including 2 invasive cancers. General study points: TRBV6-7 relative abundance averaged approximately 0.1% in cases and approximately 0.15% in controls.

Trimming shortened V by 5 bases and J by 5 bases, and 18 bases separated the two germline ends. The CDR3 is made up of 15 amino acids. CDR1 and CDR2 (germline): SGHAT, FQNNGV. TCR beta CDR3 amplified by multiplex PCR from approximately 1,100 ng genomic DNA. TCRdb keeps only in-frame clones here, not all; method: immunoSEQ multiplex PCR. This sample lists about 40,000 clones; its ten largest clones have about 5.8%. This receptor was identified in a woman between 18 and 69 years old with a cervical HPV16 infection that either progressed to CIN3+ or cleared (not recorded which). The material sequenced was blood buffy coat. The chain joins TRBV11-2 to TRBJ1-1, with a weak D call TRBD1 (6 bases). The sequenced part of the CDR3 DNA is TGTGCCAGCAGCCCCGAACAGGGTGGGGTTACTGAA. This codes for CASSPEQGGVTE. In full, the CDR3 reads CASSPEQGGVTEAFF.